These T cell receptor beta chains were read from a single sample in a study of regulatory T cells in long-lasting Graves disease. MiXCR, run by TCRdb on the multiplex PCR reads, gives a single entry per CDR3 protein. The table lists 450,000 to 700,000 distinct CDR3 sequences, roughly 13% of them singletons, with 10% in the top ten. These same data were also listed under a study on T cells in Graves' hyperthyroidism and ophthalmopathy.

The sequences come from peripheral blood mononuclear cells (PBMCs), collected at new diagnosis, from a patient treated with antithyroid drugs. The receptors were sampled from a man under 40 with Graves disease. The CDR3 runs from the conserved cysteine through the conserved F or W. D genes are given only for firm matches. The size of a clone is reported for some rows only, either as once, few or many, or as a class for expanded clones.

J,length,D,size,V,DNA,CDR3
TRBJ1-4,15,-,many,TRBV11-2,TGTGCCAGCAGCTTTTTGAGACCGGGAAGCGAAAAACTGTTTTTT,CASSFLRPGSEKLFF
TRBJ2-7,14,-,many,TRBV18,TGTGCCAGCTCACCACCGAGGCGGCTGGAAGAGCAGTACTTC,CASSPPRRLEEQYF
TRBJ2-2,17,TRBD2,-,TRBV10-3,TGTGCCATCAGTGAGTCGGCTAGCGGGGCCAACACCGGGGAGCTGTTTTTT,CAISESASGANTGELFF
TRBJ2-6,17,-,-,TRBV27,TGTGCCAGCAGTTTATTGGGTGGACTCTCTGGGGCCAACGTCCTGACTTTC,CASSLLGGLSGANVLTF
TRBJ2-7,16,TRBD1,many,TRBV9,TGTGCCAGCAGCCCAAACCCGGGACAGGCGCGAGCTGAGCAGTACTTC,CASSPNPGQARAEQYF
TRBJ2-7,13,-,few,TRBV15,TGTGCCACCAGCAGAGATGGCAGGGGCGAGCAGTACTTC,CATSRDGRGEQYF
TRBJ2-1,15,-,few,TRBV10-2,TGCGCCAGCATCGGGGGCGGGAGCTTCCACAATGAGCAGTTCTTC,CASIGGGSFHNEQFF
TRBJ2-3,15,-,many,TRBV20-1,TGCAGTGCTAGAGATTTTACGACTCGCACAGATACGCAGTATTTT,CSARDFTTRTDTQYF
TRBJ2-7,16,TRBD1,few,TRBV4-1,TGCGCCAGCAGCCACGATGGGACAGGGGGCTTGGACGAGCAGTACTTC,CASSHDGTGGLDEQYF
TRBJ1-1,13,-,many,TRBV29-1,TGCAGCGTCCGCCCGGACAGGAACACTGAAGCTTTCTTT,CSVRPDRNTEAFF
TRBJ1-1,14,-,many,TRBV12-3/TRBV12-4,TGTGCCAGCAGTACATACAGGGCGTACACTGAAGCTTTCTTT,CASSTYRAYTEAFF
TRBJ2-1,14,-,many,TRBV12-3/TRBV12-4,TGTGCCAGCAGTATCAGCCGAAGGCACAATGAGCAGTTCTTC,CASSISRRHNEQFF
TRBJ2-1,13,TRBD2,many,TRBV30,TGTGCCTGGAGTAAGCGGGGGCCTTTGGAGCAGTTCTTC,CAWSKRGPLEQFF
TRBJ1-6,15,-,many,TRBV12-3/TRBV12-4,TGTGCCAGCAGTTTGTTTATGGGTCGAAATTCACCCCTCCACTTT,CASSLFMGRNSPLHF
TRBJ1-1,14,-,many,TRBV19,TGTGCCAGTAGTCTTGGGCAGGGAACAGCGGAAGCTTTCTTT,CASSLGQGTAEAFF
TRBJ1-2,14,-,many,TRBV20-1,TGCAGTGCTTACCAGGGACTTTCAAACTATGGCTACACCTTC,CSAYQGLSNYGYTF
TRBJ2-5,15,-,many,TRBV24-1,TGTGCCACCAGTGATTTGCGGGACGGGCAAGAGACCCAGTACTTC,CATSDLRDGQETQYF
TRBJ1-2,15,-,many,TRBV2,TGTGCCAGCAGTGAATTGGCACGTCAGGGCTATGGCTACACCTTC,CASSELARQGYGYTF
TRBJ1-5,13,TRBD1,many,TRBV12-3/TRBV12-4,TGTGCCAGCAGGACGGACAGGGTTCAGCCCCAGCATTTT,CASRTDRVQPQHF
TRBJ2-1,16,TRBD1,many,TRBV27,TGTGCCAGCAGTTTACGTTGGGACAGGCTACTTAATGAGCAGTTCTTC,CASSLRWDRLLNEQFF
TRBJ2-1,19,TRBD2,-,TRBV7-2,TGTGCCAGCAGCTTAACCCCCCATCGTTCTAGCGGGGGTCACAATGAGCAGTTCTTC,CASSLTPHRSSGGHNEQFF
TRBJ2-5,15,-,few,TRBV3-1,TGTGCCAGCAGCCACACCCCGGGGAGCCAAGAGACCCAGTACTTC,CASSHTPGSQETQYF
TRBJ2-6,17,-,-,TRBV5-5,TGTGCCAGCAGTCCTCTAGGGCGCGTCCCTGGGGCCAACGTCCTGACTTTC,CASSPLGRVPGANVLTF
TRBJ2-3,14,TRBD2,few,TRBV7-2,TGTGCCAGCAGCTTACCAGCGGGAGGGGGTACGCAGTATTTT,CASSLPAGGGTQYF
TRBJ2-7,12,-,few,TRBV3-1,TGTGCCAGCAGCCAAGGCCGGGTCGAGCAGTACTTC,CASSQGRVEQYF
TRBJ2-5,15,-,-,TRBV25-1,TGTGCCAGCAGTGAATCGCCGGGGATCCAAGAGACCCAGTACTTC,CASSESPGIQETQYF
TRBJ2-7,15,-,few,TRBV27,TGTGCCAGCAGTGAGACAAAGGCTTTCTTCTACGAGCAGTACTTC,CASSETKAFFYEQYF
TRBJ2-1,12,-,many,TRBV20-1,TGCAGTGCTAGAGATAATAGCTACGAGCAGTTCTTC,CSARDNSYEQFF
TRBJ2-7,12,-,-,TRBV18,TGTGCCAGCTCACCAGTTACCTCCGAGCAGTACTTC,CASSPVTSEQYF
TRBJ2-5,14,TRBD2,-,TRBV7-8,TGTGCCAGCGGCTTAAGACTAGCGTGGGAGACCCAGTACTTC,CASGLRLAWETQYF
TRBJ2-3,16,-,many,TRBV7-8,TGTGCCAGCAGCTTAGCTGCACGGTTTTGGTCGGATACGCAGTATTTT,CASSLAARFWSDTQYF
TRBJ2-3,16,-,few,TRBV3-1,TGTGCCAGCAGCCAAGGGCGGGGATCGGGCACAGATACGCAGTATTTT,CASSQGRGSGTDTQYF
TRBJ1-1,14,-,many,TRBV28,TGTGCCAGCAGTTTAGTGTGGGAGAACACTGAAGCTTTCTTT,CASSLVWENTEAFF
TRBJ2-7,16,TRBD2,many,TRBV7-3,TGTGCCAGCAGCTTAAATCCAGCGGGGAGCTCCTACGAGCAGTACTTC,CASSLNPAGSSYEQYF
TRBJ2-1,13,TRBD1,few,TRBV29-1,TGCAGCCTACGGACAGGGGATTACAATGAGCAGTTCTTC,CSLRTGDYNEQFF
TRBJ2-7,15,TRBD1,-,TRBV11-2,TGTGCCAGCAGCCTCATACAGGGGCTGTCCTACGAGCAGTACTTC,CASSLIQGLSYEQYF
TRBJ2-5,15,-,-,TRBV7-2,TGTGCCAGCAGCTTACTAGCGAGAAAACAAGAGACCCAGTACTTC,CASSLLARKQETQYF
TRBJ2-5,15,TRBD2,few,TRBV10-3,TGTGCCATCAGGATAAGCGGGAGTGACCAAGAGACCCAGTACTTC,CAIRISGSDQETQYF
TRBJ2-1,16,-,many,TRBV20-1,TGCAGTGCTAGAGATCCCACAGTTAAATCCTACAATGAGCAGTTCTTC,CSARDPTVKSYNEQFF
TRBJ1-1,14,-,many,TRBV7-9,TGTGCCAGCAGCTTAGGGGACCGAAACACTGAAGCTTTCTTT,CASSLGDRNTEAFF
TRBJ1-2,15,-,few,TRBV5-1,TGCGCCAGCAGAACTGGGGGCAGGGAGGGCTATGGCTACACCTTC,CASRTGGREGYGYTF
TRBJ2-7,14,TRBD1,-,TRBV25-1,TGTGCCAGCAGTGATGGACAGGGTTCCTACGAGCAATACTTC,CASSDGQGSYEQYF
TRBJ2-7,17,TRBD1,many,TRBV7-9,TGTGCCAGCAGCTCATTGGAGGGGACAGGGGGCTCGGTTGAGCAGTACTTC,CASSSLEGTGGSVEQYF
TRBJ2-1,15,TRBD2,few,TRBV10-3,TGTGCCATCAGTGTCACTAGCGGGGGGAACAATGAGCAGTTCTTC,CAISVTSGGNNEQFF
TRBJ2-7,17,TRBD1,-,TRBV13,TGTGCCAGCAGCTGGGGGACAGGGGGCGAGAACTCCTACGAGCAGTACTTC,CASSWGTGGENSYEQYF
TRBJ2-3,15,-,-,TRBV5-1,TGCGCCAGCGGGAGGGGGACCCTTCGCACAGATACGCAGTATTTT,CASGRGTLRTDTQYF
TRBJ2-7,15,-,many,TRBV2,TGTGCCAGCAGTGTGGAACCACTCACCTACTACGAGCAGTACTTC,CASSVEPLTYYEQYF
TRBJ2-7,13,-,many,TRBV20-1,TGCAGTGCTGGGGACGACCTGCACTACGAGCAGTACTTC,CSAGDDLHYEQYF
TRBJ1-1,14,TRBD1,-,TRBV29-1,TGCAGCGGGGCCCCGGGACAGGCGGGAACTGAAGCTCTCTTT,CSGAPGQAGTEALF
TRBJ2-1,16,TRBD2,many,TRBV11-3,TGTGCCAGCAGTTACTATAGACTAGCGCCCTACAATGAGCAGTTCTTC,CASSYYRLAPYNEQFF
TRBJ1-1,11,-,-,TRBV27,TGTGCCAGGACGGATAACACTGAAGCTTTCTTT,CARTDNTEAFF